This TCR beta chain was documented in a study of cytomegalovirus exposure and HLA in healthy donors (dated by TCRdb to between 2016 and 2019). Turning to the overall study: According to an earlier analysis of 450 to 650 of the donors, 150 million to 200 million T cells yielded 117 million unique TCR beta sequences and approximately 280 Gb of sequence data. Roughly 300 gigabases of sequencing data and approximately 85 million unique TCR sequences were included in an early release covering 500 to 750 HLA-typed donors. Among the roughly 390 genotyped donors, roughly 80% belonged to the genetic ancestry cluster associated with self-reported Caucasian donors. The aim of the study was to test whether cataloging public T cell receptors could identify signatures of past pathogen exposure. Using immunosequencing, the study profiled T cell repertoires from 666 subjects and related those repertoires to cytomegalovirus serostatus. In addition to the first cohort of about 650 subjects, a separate validation cohort of 120 different subjects was used. To predict cytomegalovirus infection status, the study brought together high-throughput TCR immunosequencing, statistical association of individual TCRs with disease status, and machine learning. A later analysis re-examined previously published TCR beta repertoires from 500 to 700 donors and added high-resolution HLA genotyping to investigate patterns of TCR occurrence. In the later analysis, no new phenotypic data were used to find candidate immune exposures; instead, reliance was placed on TCR beta sequences and their occurrence across donors. In an earlier analysis of roughly 540 of the donors, high-throughput TCR beta sequencing was used to judge whether each TCR beta V gene segment behaved as functional or pseudogenic. Donor age, sex, ethnicity and CMV serostatus were compiled alongside the repertoire data. Genome-wide SNP genotypes for about 55% of the 666 donors were used in a later genetic analysis, which treated that subset as a discovery cohort. Every repertoire in the discovery cohort had been generated on one and the same sequencing platform. HLA typing included class I and class II loci at four-digit resolution. Typing coverage differed by locus: A, B, C, DRB1 and DQB1 were typed in about 620-640 donors, DQA1 in roughly 500, DPA1 in around 580, and DPB1 in 400 to 490. Because of strong linkage in the cohort, four or five DR-DQ haplotypes were treated as single units for association and clustering. Across 300 to 400 genotyped donors of the cohort, an average of about 240,000 unique TCR beta nucleotide sequences per donor were sequenced, and 15% to 20% of those sequences were non-productive.

As to this clone: Its antigen is currently not known. It has no much larger one-base neighbor in the sample; base qualities were not kept.

The cohort was made up of about 670 healthy bone marrow donors. All cohort members were sampled while nominally healthy, although unrecorded immune exposures were likely present. The donor tested CMV seronegative, placing the donor among the 352 seronegative members of the cohort. Every donor gave a peripheral blood sample, and the peripheral blood mononuclear cells from that sample were used for TCR beta sequencing. Genomic DNA was extracted from the blood cell samples with the Qiagen DNeasy Blood Extraction Kit. What the research found in general, with its limitations: A further reported finding was that TCR beta sequences accurately predicted the HLA-A and HLA-B alleles for most subjects in the first cohort. The authors suggested that the approach could potentially be generalized to other disease states and immunological phenotypes. Correlated functional status among segregating V segments might reflect linkage disequilibrium, but an unknown experimental factor could not be ruled out. The sequencing pipeline was judged likely to have produced a cluster of highly shared sequence variants as a technical artifact. Because counts were too low, some 16 rarely observed V segments, including chromosome 9 orphons, were excluded from the earlier analysis of several hundred of the donors. In a later genetic analysis, a missense DCLRE1C variant was associated with V-gene and J-gene trimming of TCR beta chains, and the association was replicated in an independent cohort. For the cohort, immune exposure information was limited to CMV serostatus. A later analysis found that TCR association rates varied across HLA loci, with DRB1 alleles showing the most associated TCRs and HLA-C alleles the fewest. The classifier was reported to diagnose cytomegalovirus status with high specificity and sensitivity in both the original cohort and the validation cohort. Compared with equally common non-associated chains, HLA-associated TCR beta chains in a later analysis were more clonally expanded and had lower generation probabilities. While some public TCRs were present in many individuals, most TCR sequences turned up only very rarely across donors. Because HLA typing was missing for some donors at each locus, association tests included only the typed subset. In this cohort, only TCR beta chains were sequenced, and detectable features were limited by the absence of alpha or paired-chain data. The study listed around 160 TCR beta chains as associated with cytomegalovirus. Strong co-occurrence of HLA alleles, especially DR and DQ, made assigning TCR associations to individual alleles difficult. Three of the identified cytomegalovirus-associated TCR beta chains were confirmed in vitro to be specific for cytomegalovirus antigens. Sequencing depth was assumed to be roughly uniform across donors in the presence/absence analyses, though that assumption may not hold. In a later genetic analysis, fewer N-insertions in productive TCRs were reported among donors in an Asian-associated ancestry cluster than the approximately 670-donor mean. In an earlier analysis of over 550 of the donors, most TCR beta V segments were observed in productive rearrangements about 87% or about 30% of the time, broadly matching IMGT annotations. Some IMGT-functional V segments, including TRBV6-2 and TRBV6-3, could not be told apart with the 87-base-pair reads, so those segments were excluded. A later analysis found that most CMV-associated TCR beta chains appeared HLA-restricted, with HLA associations seemingly driven largely by CMV exposure. A later analysis associated about 16,000 TCR beta sequences with specific HLA alleles at a false discovery rate of 0.05. Several of the top co-occurrence clusters appeared to be linked to parvovirus B19, influenza, CMV and Epstein-Barr virus, according to a later analysis.

The germline V gene (reference sequence) supplies CDR1 GTSNPN and CDR2 SVGIG. The CDR3 spans 11 residues, from the cysteine through the phenylalanine. Here the CDR3 DNA is all that survives: 33 bases in frame from base 1. V is shortened by 4 bases, J by 8 bases, and the region joining them spans 9 bases. The library came from the immunoSEQ multiplex PCR assay. A mixture of 60 forward primers for TCR Vbeta segments and 13 reverse primers for TCR Jbeta segments was used in the multiplex PCR. Amplification of the CDR3 region of rearranged TCR beta genes was performed with a multiplex PCR assay on genomic DNA. The Illumina HiSeq System was used to sequence the amplified TCR beta libraries as 87-base-pair reads. Turning to the authors' computational methods: A later analysis counted around 72 million unique TCR beta chains across the approximately 700 repertoires, and around 12 million of these chains were shared by at least two donors. Raw reads were error-corrected and collapsed into unique sequences with a nearest-neighbor algorithm that merged closely related sequences to remove PCR and sequencing errors. CDR3 sequences were aligned to IMGT reference sequences to assign V, D and J gene segments. For a sequence to be retained, a match of at least six nucleotides to both a V gene segment and a J gene segment was required. A rearrangement was called productive if the CDR3 had no stop codons and remained in frame with V and J, and every other rearrangement was called non-productive. Following IMGT convention, CDR3 was defined as the stretch from the second conserved V-encoded cysteine up to the conserved J-encoded phenylalanine. In an earlier analysis of more than 550 of the donors, sequences lacking an unambiguous match to a single V gene segment were excluded. An earlier analysis of around 600 of the donors classified V segments as functional when productive rearrangements were above 56.7% and as segregating when the standard deviation between donors was above 5%. To diagnose cytomegalovirus status from the catalog of TCR beta chain sequences, a statistical classification framework was built. V and J gene assignment, in a later analysis, came from comparing TCR nucleotide sequences with IMGT/GENE-DB human TR gene sequences. In a later analysis, CDR3 sequences and most-parsimonious VDJ recombination scenarios were assigned using the TCRdist pipeline. In a later analysis, every TCR beta chain was defined by the combination of its CDR3 amino acid sequence and its V-gene family, and reads without a unique V-gene family were dropped. In a later analysis, 500 to 700 highly shared, low-generation-probability nucleotide sequences were removed to address suspected cross-contamination and a sequencing artifact. In a later analysis, a clonal expansion index was calculated for each public chain from normalized within-repertoire ranks of inferred template counts. In a later analysis, generation probabilities were computed with a VDJ recombination model fitted to out-of-frame rearrangements, and the resulting probabilities were checked against IGoR. In a later analysis, TCR-TCR, TCR-HLA and TCR-CMV co-occurrence was scored with hypergeometric tests, and a repertoire-size bias correction was applied to TCR pairs. To estimate false discovery rates, a later analysis permuted the HLA or CMV assignments 20 times. In a later analysis, co-occurring TCRs were grouped using DBSCAN, with TCRdist sequence similarity added in when clustering inside HLA-allele-positive subsets. Co-occurrence clustering excluded repertoires with fewer than 30,000 or more than 120,000 public chains, plus five with anomalous nucleotide sharing. TCRdb obtained this table from immuneACCESS and retained in-frame rearrangements with V and J assigned. These tables miss some clones; where compared with another copy, unresolved V genes account for less than half of the shortfall, and the remainder is unexplained. The V and J calls and clone size are taken from that table; D and trimming were inferred from the DNA. This sample comprises around 63,000 clones, 70% to 85% of them detected only once. Together, the top ten hold roughly 3% of the sample.

The V gene is TRBV30 and the J gene is TRBJ1-3; the D gene cannot be resolved reliably. The receptor's source is a young woman in good health and CMV-seronegative. The sample was PBMCs. The DNA reads as follows: TGTGCCTGGACGGGGAGAGACACCATATATTTT. Its protein is CAWTGRDTIYF. Reference TRBV30 and TRBJ1-3 proteins supply the regions before and after the CDR3; the full variable domain is: SQTIHQWPATLVQPVGSPLSLECTVEGTSNPNLYWYRQAAGRGLQLLFYSVGIGQISSEVPQNLSASRPQDRQFILSSKKLLLSDSGFYLCAWTGRDTIYFGEGSWLTVV.